This T cell receptor (beta chain) was sequenced during a study of type 1 regulatory T cells. Looking at the study overall: T-allo10 is a Tr1-enriched, alloantigen-specific CD4 T cell product made in vitro. Study-level points and caveats: Compared with non-Tr1 cells, Tr1 cells showed a narrower TCR repertoire.

One entry per CDR3 protein results from TCRdb running MiXCR on the reads. The sample lists under 85,000 distinct CDR3 sequences, 49% occurring once. In the case of this clonotype: Its matching antigen is unknown.

This receptor was identified in a human donor in good health. Sequenced sample: cultured non-Tr1 T cells, either the whole culture or a sorted T cell fraction (not recorded which).

CDR3 residues: CASSLDRGHNQPQHF. For the CDR3, the DNA is TGTGCCAGTAGCCTCGACAGGGGTCACAATCAGCCCCAGCATTTT. V and J are TRBV19 and TRBJ1-5; 8 bases agree with TRBD1. The CDR3 sequence is 15 residues long. The J segment lost 3 bases and the V segment lost 6 bases, leaving 7 bases of the junction unmatched. Germline assignment: CDR1 LNHDA and CDR2 SQIVND (reference sequence).